A single sample is the source of the 24 T cell receptor beta chains below, sequenced in a study of T cell responses to AZD1222 COVID-19 vaccine. Data came from immunoSEQ multiplex PCR; TCRdb stores just in-frame clones and leaves some out. The sample has 150,000 to 200,000 clones; 87% are singletons. Sequencing was performed on peripheral blood, taken on day 0 of MenACWY control vaccination. These receptors originate from an adult in good health.

The gene calls are TRBV19 and TRBJ1-2, with a possible D match to TRBD1 (6 bases). Trimming removed 7 bases from V and 4 bases from J, with 13 bases in between. Germline CDR1 is LNHDA and CDR2 is SQIVND (reference sequence). This CDR3 is built from 13 residues. The CDR3 region is CASTRGGSYGYTF. The CDR3 DNA sequence: TGTGCCAGTACCAGGGGTGGGTCCTATGGCTACACCTTC.

The chain carries TRBV6-2 or TRBV6-3 and TRBJ2-3; 10 nucleotides agree with TRBD2. Germline CDR1 is MNHEY and CDR2 is SVGEGT. With V trimmed by 1 base and J by 1 base, 11 bases remained unmatched. The CDR3 spans 19 residues. DNA of the CDR3: TGTGCCAGCAGTTACTTAGCTAGCGGGGGCCCGCGGGGCACAGATACGCAGTATTTT. Its translation is CASSYLASGGPRGTDTQYF.

The V gene is TRBV5-1, the J gene TRBJ2-5; D gene unclear. The CDR3 contains 14 residues. Germline-derived CDR1 and CDR2 are SGHRS and YFSETQ. The V and J ends lost 4 bases and 5 bases respectively, with 15 bases between them. CDR3: CASSLGREWETQYF. CDR3 DNA: TGCGCCAGCAGCCTCGGCCGAGAGTGGGAGACCCAGTACTTC. Complete variable domain (other parts from reference TRBV5-1 and TRBJ2-5): KAGVTQTPRYLIKTRGQQVTLSCSPISGHRSVSWYQQTPGQGLQFLFEYFSETQRNKGNFPGRFSGRQFSNSRSEMNVSTLELGDSALYLCASSLGREWETQYFGPGTRLLVL.

The chain couples TRBV12-5 to TRBJ2-7, with 8 bases aligning to TRBD1. Losses at the gene ends were 3 bases for V and 4 bases for J; bases not matched to a gene: 8. This CDR3 is built from 15 residues. Germline V gives CDR1 LGHNT, CDR2 FRNRAP. The CDR3 bases are TGTGCTAGTGGTTTAGGTCAGGGGGCAGGATACGAGCAGTACTTC. It is translated as CASGLGQGAGYEQYF.

The table lists this clone with a few counts. V and J are TRBV9 and TRBJ2-2, with TRBD2 identical over 13 bases. V was clipped by 4 bases and J by 4 bases; unmatched bases: 4. The CDR3 totals 16 residues. Germline V gene sequence: CDR1 SGDLS, CDR2 YYNGEE. The CDR3, as DNA: TGTGCCAGCAGCTTCCGGACTAGCGGGAGCACCGGGGAGCTGTTTTTT. Encoded protein: CASSFRTSGSTGELFF.

The chain uses TRBV6-5 and TRBJ1-6; D is undetermined. V shed 6 bases and J shed 8 bases, with 17 bases lying between them. CDR1 is MNHEY and CDR2 is SVGAGI in the germline V gene. The CDR3 extends over 15 amino acids. CDR3 in DNA: TGTGCCAGCAGCGATATATCCAGATTAGATTCACCCCTCCACTTT. This sequence encodes CASSDISRLDSPLHF.

This chain links TRBV14 with TRBJ2-1; no clear D. The length of the CDR3 is 14 residues. Trimming took 1 base from V and 12 from J, leaving 16 bases between them. Germline-derived CDR1 and CDR2 are SGHDN and FVKESK. CDR3 loop: CASSQGRAARRQFF. In DNA, the CDR3 is TGTGCCAGCAGCCAAGGTCGAGCCGCGAGACGGCAGTTCTTC.

The chain joins TRBV28 to TRBJ1-2; D is perhaps TRBD1 (6 bases). Per germline, CDR1 MDHEN and CDR2 SYDVKM. V dropped 3 bases and J dropped 5 bases, with 22 bases sitting between them. CDR3 length equals 17 residues. The CDR3 reads CASSFHLVQGFRYGYTF. The CDR3 nucleotides read TGTGCCAGCAGTTTCCACCTTGTACAGGGCTTTCGGTATGGCTACACCTTC.

The gene calls are TRBV10-3 and TRBJ1-2, with TRBD1 matching 7 bases. J was trimmed by 5 bases and V by 6 bases; bases with no gene match: 6. This CDR3 spans 13 amino acids. Germline loops: CDR1 ENHRY, CDR2 SYGVKD. The CDR3, as DNA: TGTGCCATCAGCGCCGGGACAGTTTATGGCTACACCTTC. Translating it yields CAISAGTVYGYTF.

The gene calls are TRBV6-5 and TRBJ2-2; D is unclear. The CDR3 loop spans 11 amino acids. Trimming shortened V by 9 bases and J by 6 bases, and 8 bases separated the two germline ends. In germline, CDR1 is MNHEY, CDR2 SVGAGI. Here the CDR3 reads CASKRSGELFF. The CDR3 nucleotides are TGTGCCAGTAAAAGGTCCGGGGAGCTGTTTTTT.

V usage is TRBV7-2 and J usage is TRBJ1-2; D is ambiguous. CDR1 is SGHTA, CDR2 FQGNSA, per germline. The CDR3 is made up of 14 amino acids. The ends were cut back, 4 bases at V and 4 bases at J, with 13 bases in the middle. DNA for the CDR3: TGTGCCAGCAGCTACCACGGGGAGGGCTATGGCTACACCTTC. Translating gives CASSYHGEGYGYTF. The whole variable domain, remainder taken from reference TRBV7-2 and TRBJ1-2, is GAGVSQSPSNKVTEKGKDVELRCDPISGHTALYWYRQSLGQGLEFLIYFQGNSAPDKSGLPSDRFSAERTGGSVSTLTIQRTQQEDSAVYLCASSYHGEGYGYTFGSGTRLTVV.

V gene TRBV27 combines with J gene TRBJ2-7; D could derive from TRBD1 or TRBD2 (6 bases each). The V gene's germline CDR1 is MNHEY and CDR2 SMNVEV (reference sequence). V lost 2 bases to trimming and J lost 3 bases, with 17 bases between them. The CDR3 is 16 residues long. The CDR3 DNA reads as TGTGCCAGCAGTTTAGCATACAAGGGGGGTCTCTACGAGCAGTACTTC. Residues: CASSLAYKGGLYEQYF.

This clone was counted only a few times. This may be a read error, as it is one base from a much larger clone. The sample carries other DNA sequences with the same CDR3. The chain uses TRBV7-9 and TRBJ1-2; the D is unclear. V lost 1 base to trimming and J lost 2 bases, with 11 bases between them. Germline loops: CDR1 SEHNR, CDR2 FQNEAQ (reference sequence). The CDR3 length is 15 residues. CDR3: CASSLGVAGNYGYTF. In nucleotides, the CDR3 is TGTGCCAGCAGCTTAGGGGTCGCGGGGAACTATGGCTACACCTTC.

The chain has TRBV4-2 and TRBJ1-3, with TRBD1 matching over 10 bases. The CDR3 totals 15 residues. CDR1 and CDR2 from the germline V gene are LGHNA and YNFKEQ. V lost 0 bases to trimming and J lost 9 bases; unmatched junction nucleotides: 5. DNA for the CDR3: TGTGCCAGCAGCCAAGAAGGGACAGGGGTGAGCACCATATATTTT. Its protein is CASSQEGTGVSTIYF.

This clone was counted once. V usage is TRBV28 and J usage is TRBJ1-1; D unclear. CDR1 is MDHEN, CDR2 SYDVKM, per germline. V was cut by 2 bases and J by 9 bases, with 10 bases left in between. There are 12 residues in the CDR3. In nucleotides, the CDR3 is TGTGCCAGCAGTTTACCAGGACGGAAAGCTTTCTTT. It specifies CASSLPGRKAFF.

The chain is built from TRBV10-3 and TRBJ1-6; D call uncertain. This CDR3 comprises 13 residues. Trimming cost V 0 bases and J 6 bases, with 3 bases left between them. Germline-derived CDR1 and CDR2 are ENHRY and SYGVKD. In DNA, the CDR3 is TGTGCCATCAGTGAGTCGGCTAATTCACCCCTCCACTTT. Translated, it gives CAISESANSPLHF.

In this sample, this clone turned up a few times. The chain employs TRBV2 and TRBJ1-6; TRBD1 aligns across 9 bases. Per germline, CDR1 SNHLY and CDR2 FYNNEI. Trimming cost V 8 bases and J 7 bases; bases outside gene matches: 15. The CDR3 spans 17 residues. As DNA, the CDR3 is TGTGCCAGCTATGGTGGAGATCTGGGACAGGGAAATTCACCCCTCCACTTT. It yields the protein CASYGGDLGQGNSPLHF.

The chain employs TRBV28 and TRBJ2-1; 8 bases line up with TRBD2. This CDR3 comprises 15 residues. Germline CDR1 is MDHEN and CDR2 is SYDVKM. After removal of 5 bases from V and 3 bases from J, the junction contained 6 bases not matched to a gene. The CDR3 loop reads CASSKLAVYYNEQFF. In DNA, the CDR3 is TGTGCCAGCAGTAAACTAGCGGTGTACTACAATGAGCAGTTCTTC.

The V and J genes are TRBV2 and TRBJ2-6; 9 nucleotides line up with TRBD1. V lost 1 base to trimming and J lost 0 bases; unmatched junction nucleotides: 1. Germline lookup yields CDR1 SNHLY and CDR2 FYNNEI. The CDR3 is 17 residues long. Here the CDR3 reads CASSEGDRDSGANVLTF. For the CDR3, the DNA is TGTGCCAGCAGTGAAGGGGACAGGGACTCTGGGGCCAACGTCCTGACTTTC.

This clone has just a few counts. The genes are TRBV6-5 and TRBJ1-2; D gene uncertain. Trimming left V 3 bases short and J 6 bases short, with 17 bases between. This CDR3 contains 15 residues. Germline CDR1 and CDR2: MNHEY and SVGAGI. CDR3 coding DNA: TGTGCCAGCAGTTATAGGGCCTGGGGAGTGAATGGCTACACCTTC. Its translation is CASSYRAWGVNGYTF.

The chain joins TRBV4-3 to TRBJ1-1; D gene unclear. This CDR3 comprises 15 residues. CDR1 is LGHNA, CDR2 YSLEER, per germline. V was pared by 2 bases and J by 0 bases, with 10 bases between. CDR3 nucleotide sequence: TGCGCCAGCAGCCAACAAAGGCGGTTGAACACTGAAGCTTTCTTT. Translated: CASSQQRRLNTEAFF.

The V call is TRBV6-5, the J call TRBJ2-3; TRBD2 agrees at 7 bases. The CDR3 sequence is 15 residues long. The V segment lost 9 bases and the J segment 3 bases; nucleotides outside the gene matches: 12. CDR1 and CDR2 (germline): MNHEY, SVGAGI. The CDR3 bases are TGTGCCAGTTCCGGTGTACGGGGAGGGACAGATACGCAGTATTTT. Translating it yields CASSGVRGGTDTQYF.

This clone showed up just once. The chain joins TRBV4-3 to TRBJ2-1; D is perhaps TRBD2 (6 bases). The CDR3 has 14 residues. Deletions cut 8 bases from V and 7 bases from J, with 18 bases between. Germline CDR1 reads LGHNA; CDR2 reads YSLEER. This CDR3 is CASALQAGSNEQFF. CDR3 bases: TGCGCCAGCGCCCTCCAGGCGGGGTCAAATGAGCAGTTCTTC.

This chain uses TRBV3-1 (or the pseudogene TRBV3-2) with TRBJ1-4, with 8 bases lining up with TRBD1. The CDR3 totals 15 residues. V dropped 3 bases and J dropped 3; count of bases not matched to a gene: 3. The germline V gene has CDR1 LGHDT and CDR2 YNNKEL (reference sequence). The CDR3 region has the DNA TGTGCCAGCAGCCAGATGGACAGGGCTAATGAAAAACTGTTTTTT. Translation gives CASSQMDRANEKLFF.